Following are 5 T cell receptor beta chains from one sample sequenced in a study of monozygotic twins with cystic fibrosis. Only in-frame clones appear in the TCRdb table, and some are missing; sequencing was by immunoSEQ multiplex PCR. The sample includes around 25,000 clones, approximately 89% seen only once; the top ten take approximately 0.28%. Sequenced sample: blood. The receptors originated from a girl aged 2 to 10 with cystic fibrosis.

The V gene is TRBV19, the J gene TRBJ1-5, with D tentatively TRBD1 (6 bases). V was shortened by 4 bases and J by 9 bases, with 19 bases between the two germline ends. This CDR3 contains 15 residues. In germline, CDR1 is LNHDA, CDR2 SQIVND (reference sequence). CDR3 in amino acids: CASSTGQGDTWPQHF. The DNA of the CDR3 is TGTGCCAGTAGTACGGGACAAGGGGACACATGGCCCCAGCATTTT. Full variable domain (missing parts from reference TRBV19 and TRBJ1-5): DGGITQSPKYLFRKEGQNVTLSCEQNLNHDAMYWYRQDPGQGLRLIYYSQIVNDFQKGDIAEGYSVSREKKESFPLTVTSAQKNPTAFYLCASSTGQGDTWPQHFGDGTRLSIL.

The chain has TRBV29-1 and TRBJ1-2; possible D gene TRBD1, 5 bases. There are 11 residues in the CDR3. CDR1 is SQVTM, CDR2 ANQGSEA, per germline. Between the trimmed V and J ends, which lost 3 bases and 8 bases, there was a span of 10 bases. The CDR3 loop is CSVDRVGGYTF. In nucleotides, the CDR3 is TGCAGCGTTGACAGGGTAGGGGGCTACACCTTC.

This chain uses TRBV7-2 with TRBJ1-1; D is uncertain. V gave up 3 bases and J gave up 3 bases, with 2 bases separating them. Germline V gene lookup returns CDR1 SGHTA and CDR2 FQGNSA. The CDR3 runs 11 residues. The CDR3 sequence is CASSFYTEAFF. CDR3 DNA sequence: TGTGCCAGCAGCTTTTACACTGAAGCTTTCTTT.

V usage is TRBV7-9 and J usage is TRBJ2-3; 13 bases line up with TRBD2. Trimming at V came to 10 bases and at J to 0 bases, leaving 7 bases not matched to a gene. The CDR3 sequence is 16 residues long. CDR1 and CDR2 (germline): SEHNR, FQNEAQ (reference sequence). The CDR3 reads CATPTSGGFSTDTQYF. CDR3 nucleotide sequence: TGTGCCACCCCGACTAGCGGGGGGTTTAGCACAGATACGCAGTATTTT. Full variable domain (remainder filled in from reference TRBV7-9 and TRBJ2-3): DTGVSQNPRHKITKRGQNVTFRCDPISEHNRLYWYRQTLGQGPEFLTYFQNEAQLEKSRLLSDRFSAERPKGSFSTLEIQRTEQGDSAMYLCATPTSGGFSTDTQYFGPGTRLTVL.

The genes are TRBV7-9 and TRBJ2-3; tentatively, D is TRBD1 (5 bases). Per germline, CDR1 SEHNR and CDR2 FQNEAQ (reference sequence). The CDR3 is 14 residues long. Between the trimmed V and J ends, which lost 2 bases and 3 bases, there was a span of 9 bases. The DNA of the CDR3 is TGTGCCAGCAGCTTATCCGACAGTACAGATACGCAGTATTTT. It is translated as CASSLSDSTDTQYF.